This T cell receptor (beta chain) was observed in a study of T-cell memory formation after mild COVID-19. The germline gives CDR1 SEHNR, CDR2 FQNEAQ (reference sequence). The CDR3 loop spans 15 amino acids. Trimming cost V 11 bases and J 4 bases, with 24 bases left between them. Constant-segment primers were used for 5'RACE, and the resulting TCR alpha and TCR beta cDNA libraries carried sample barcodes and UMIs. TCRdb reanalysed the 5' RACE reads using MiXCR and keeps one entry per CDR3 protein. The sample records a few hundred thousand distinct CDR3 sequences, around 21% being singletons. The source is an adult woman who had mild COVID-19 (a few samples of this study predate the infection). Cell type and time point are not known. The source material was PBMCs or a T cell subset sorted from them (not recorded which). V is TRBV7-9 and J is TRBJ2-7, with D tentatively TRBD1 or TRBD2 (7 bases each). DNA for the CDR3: TGTGCCTGCGGGAGAAGCGGACAGGCCGGGTACGAGCAGTACTTC. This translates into CACGRSGQAGYEQYF.